This passage covers 27 T cell receptor beta chains from one sample sequenced in a study of blood T cell repertoires in COVID-19. Sequencing used immunoSEQ multiplex PCR; TCRdb keeps in-frame clones, though not all of them. Among 110,000 or so clones listed, 70% to 90% were seen once. Sequencing was done on a sample of peripheral blood. The source of these receptors is a middle-aged man with acute or convalescent COVID-19.

V and J are TRBV2 and TRBJ2-2; D is ambiguous. Trimming took 2 bases from V and 1 from J, leaving 8 bases between them. This CDR3 has 15 amino acids. CDR1 is SNHLY, CDR2 FYNNEI, per germline. CDR3 DNA: TGTGCCAGCAGTGAATGGCAAATGAACACCGGGGAGCTGTTTTTT. Amino acid sequence: CASSEWQMNTGELFF. Variable domain in full (rest from reference TRBV2 and TRBJ2-2): EPEVTQTPSHQVTQMGQEVILRCVPISNHLYFYWYRQILGQKVEFLVSFYNNEISEKSEIFDDQFSVERPDGSNFTLKIRSTKLEDSAMYFCASSEWQMNTGELFFGEGSRLTVL.

V usage is TRBV7-2 and J usage is TRBJ2-2; D is perhaps TRBD2 (6 bases). The CDR3 consists of 16 residues. Germline-derived CDR1 and CDR2 are SGHTA and FQGNSA. The V end was cut by 5 bases, the J end by 7 bases, with 20 bases between. CDR3 nucleotides: TGTGCCAGCAGCCTGCGGGGAGCTGGAGGGGTCGGGGAGCTGTTTTTT. Its translation: CASSLRGAGGVGELFF.

The chain employs TRBV7-9 and TRBJ2-3; 7 positions match TRBD1. Germline CDR1 SEHNR, CDR2 FQNEAQ (reference sequence). Trimming removed 8 bases from V and 2 bases from J; junction bases left unmatched: 4. The CDR3 has 13 amino acids. The CDR3 sequence is CASRDSLTDTQYF. CDR3 DNA: TGTGCCAGCCGGGACAGCCTCACAGATACGCAGTATTTT.

The rearrangement joins TRBV12-3 or TRBV12-4 to TRBJ1-5; a possible D gene is TRBD1 (5 bases). The CDR3 has 13 amino acids. Trimming removed 7 bases from V and 6 bases from J, with 13 bases in between. CDR3 region: CASTLAGIQPQHF. DNA for the CDR3: TGTGCCAGCACCTTGGCAGGGATTCAGCCCCAGCATTTT.

The rearrangement joins TRBV12-3 or TRBV12-4 to TRBJ2-3, with D perhaps matching TRBD1 (5 bases). V was shortened by 3 bases and J by 5 bases, with 9 bases between the two germline ends. This CDR3 spans 13 amino acids. This CDR3 is CASSFGRVDTQYF. CDR3 nucleotide sequence: TGTGCCAGCAGTTTTGGCAGGGTAGATACGCAGTATTTT.

The gene calls are TRBV12-5 and TRBJ2-7, with 11 nucleotides matching TRBD2. This CDR3 is built from 17 residues. V trimming: 3 bases; J trimming: 1 base; junction bases outside the gene matches: 8. CDR1 and CDR2 from the germline V gene are LGHNT and FRNRAP. CDR3 sequence: CASGFPGLAGLSYEQYF. The DNA for the CDR3 is TGTGCTAGTGGTTTTCCAGGACTAGCGGGTTTATCCTACGAGCAGTACTTC.

The gene calls are TRBV5-1 and TRBJ2-3; 8 bases are a match to TRBD2. The J segment lost 2 bases and the V segment lost 6 bases, leaving 11 bases of the junction unmatched. The CDR3 consists of 16 residues. Germline assignment: CDR1 SGHRS and CDR2 YFSETQ. CDR3: CASIPRGGGHTDTQYF. DNA for the CDR3: TGCGCCAGCATCCCGAGGGGCGGGGGGCACACAGATACGCAGTATTTT.

V and J are TRBV5-5 and TRBJ2-7; D is undetermined. Germline CDR1 is SGHKS and CDR2 is YYEKEE (reference sequence). The CDR3 has 15 residues. The germline V and J ends were trimmed by 0 bases and 0 bases, with 10 bases remaining between them. The DNA of the CDR3 is TGTGCCAGCAGCTTGGCCCCGCCGGGCTCCTACGAGCAGTACTTC. Protein: CASSLAPPGSYEQYF.

The chain employs TRBV6-1 and TRBJ2-7; 8 bases are shared with TRBD1. Germline values: CDR1 MNHNS, CDR2 SASEGT. The V and J ends lost 3 bases and 5 bases, in that order; junction bases with no gene match: 6. The CDR3 covers 14 residues. The CDR3 region is CASSEAGGPDEQYF. CDR3 coding DNA: TGTGCCAGCAGTGAGGCAGGGGGCCCGGACGAGCAGTACTTC.

This rearrangement joins TRBV6-5 to TRBJ2-7; 8 nucleotides align to TRBD2. The V segment lost 0 bases and the J segment 2 bases; nucleotides outside the gene matches: 3. CDR1 and CDR2 (germline): MNHEY, SVGAGI. There are 15 residues in the CDR3. The CDR3 spells CASSYSVAGTYEQYF. In DNA form, the CDR3 reads TGTGCCAGCAGTTACTCGGTAGCGGGGACCTACGAGCAGTACTTC.

The chain uses TRBV29-1 and TRBJ1-6; TRBD1 aligns across 8 bases. Germline V lookup: CDR1 SQVTM, CDR2 ANQGSEA. J was trimmed by 8 bases and V by 5 bases; bases with no gene match: 11. This CDR3 is built from 15 residues. CDR3 loop: CSVSEFDRGDSPLHF. The CDR3 region has the DNA TGCAGCGTTTCCGAATTTGACAGGGGTGATTCACCCCTCCACTTT.

The chain recombines TRBV11-2 with TRBJ1-1; maybe TRBD1 (6 bases). V was cut by 3 bases and J by 7 bases, with 12 bases left in between. This CDR3 has 13 residues. CDR1 SGHAT and CDR2 FQNNGV come from the germline V gene. The CDR3 DNA follows: TGTGCCAGCAGCTTGGGCAGGGACAATGAAGCTTTCTTT. Translation gives CASSLGRDNEAFF.

The chain combines TRBV11-2 with TRBJ2-1, with 8 bases fitting TRBD2. Per germline, CDR1 SGHAT and CDR2 FQNNGV. V was pared by 1 base and J by 8 bases, with 1 base of the junction left unmatched. The CDR3 totals 13 residues. The CDR3 region is CASSLGTSYEQFF. The DNA of the CDR3 is TGTGCCAGCAGCTTAGGGACTAGCTATGAGCAGTTCTTC.

The chain joins TRBV18 to TRBJ1-2, with TRBD1 matching 7 bases. The CDR3 length is 15 residues. V shed 4 bases, J shed 6 bases, and the junction held 11 bases outside the gene matches. Germline V CDR1 and CDR2: KGHSH, LQKENI. The CDR3 spells CASSQGQASIDGYTF. Written as DNA, the CDR3 is TGTGCCAGCTCACAAGGACAGGCCTCGATCGATGGCTACACCTTC.

This chain links TRBV23-1 with TRBJ2-7, with D possibly matching TRBD2 (6 bases). TRBV23-1 is an ORF for which the function is uncertain. V gave up 3 bases and J gave up 6 bases, with 15 bases separating them. The CDR3 contains 14 residues. CDR3 loop: CASSHRRGEVEQYF. Written as DNA, the CDR3 is TGCGCCAGCAGTCATCGGAGGGGCGAGGTCGAGCAGTACTTC.

This chain joins TRBV27 and TRBJ2-1; D not certain. The CDR3 totals 14 residues. From germline, CDR1 is MNHEY and CDR2 SMNVEV (reference sequence). V lost 3 bases and J lost 4, with 10 bases in between. The CDR3 region has the DNA TGTGCCAGCAGTTTGTCCGGTTCGTACAATGAGCAGTTCTTC. Encoded protein: CASSLSGSYNEQFF.

The gene calls are TRBV5-1 and TRBJ2-7; TRBD2 aligns across 9 bases. The CDR3 consists of 16 residues. The trim removed 4 bases at V and 2 bases at J, leaving 10 bases unmatched. Germline V gives CDR1 SGHRS, CDR2 YFSETQ. CDR3 sequence reads: CASSDRPSGVAYEQYF. DNA of the CDR3: TGCGCCAGCAGCGATAGGCCTAGCGGGGTTGCCTACGAGCAGTACTTC. Variable domain in full (rest from reference TRBV5-1 and TRBJ2-7): KAGVTQTPRYLIKTRGQQVTLSCSPISGHRSVSWYQQTPGQGLQFLFEYFSETQRNKGNFPGRFSGRQFSNSRSEMNVSTLELGDSALYLCASSDRPSGVAYEQYFGPGTRLTVT.

The chain couples TRBV7-9 to TRBJ1-2, with D unresolved. The CDR3 spans 13 residues. Trimming stripped 2 bases from V and 1 base from J, with 5 bases between. Per germline, CDR1 SEHNR and CDR2 FQNEAQ (reference sequence). In nucleotides, the CDR3 is TGTGCCAGCAGCTTAAGCTTTAACTATGGCTACACCTTC. As protein: CASSLSFNYGYTF. Based on the CDR3 plus reference TRBV7-9 and TRBJ1-2, the full variable domain is DTGVSQNPRHKITKRGQNVTFRCDPISEHNRLYWYRQTLGQGPEFLTYFQNEAQLEKSRLLSDRFSAERPKGSFSTLEIQRTEQGDSAMYLCASSLSFNYGYTFGSGTRLTVV.

V and J are TRBV10-1 and TRBJ2-5; the D gene is possibly TRBD1 (6 bases). The CDR3 is 14 amino acids. The V gene lost 3 bases and the J gene lost 4 bases, with 12 bases spanning the gap. Germline V gene sequence: CDR1 WNHNN, CDR2 SYGVQD (reference sequence). The CDR3, as DNA: TGCGCCAGCAGTGACGACAGGATTTTAGAGACCCAGTACTTC. Translating it yields CASSDDRILETQYF.

The V call is TRBV4-3, the J call TRBJ2-3, with 8 bases identical to TRBD2. Trimming removed 0 bases from V and 5 bases from J; junction bases left unmatched: 7. Germline loops: CDR1 LGHNA, CDR2 YSLEER. This CDR3 has 16 residues. The DNA for the CDR3 is TGCGCCAGCAGCCAAGACCTTCGGGGGGGCCTAGATACGCAGTATTTT. This encodes CASSQDLRGGLDTQYF.

The chain recombines TRBV3-1 (or the pseudogene TRBV3-2) with TRBJ2-7; no clear D gene. In germline, CDR1 is LGHDT, CDR2 YNNKEL (reference sequence). This CDR3 is built from 14 residues. V lost 0 bases and J lost 2, with 8 bases in between. CDR3: CASSQDGGTYEQYF. CDR3 in DNA: TGTGCCAGCAGCCAAGATGGCGGAACCTACGAGCAGTACTTC.

CDR3 amino acids: CASSPRTGTTATNEKLFF. The CDR3 DNA is TGTGCCAGTAGTCCTCGGACAGGGACCACAGCAACTAATGAAAAACTGTTTTTT. This chain connects TRBV19 to TRBJ1-4; 8 nucleotides match TRBD1. CDR3 length equals 18 residues. With 5 bases clipped from V and 0 bases from J, the junction kept 11 bases outside the gene matches. Germline V gene data show CDR1 as LNHDA and CDR2 as SQIVND (reference sequence).

This chain joins TRBV19 and TRBJ2-5, with D maybe TRBD2 (6 bases). The CDR3 is 16 amino acids. Germline-derived CDR1 and CDR2 are LNHDA and SQIVND (reference sequence). V was clipped by 4 bases and J by 4 bases, with 19 bases between them. The CDR3 DNA is TGTGCCAGTAGTAGCCAAACCGGGAGCTGGAGAGAGACCCAGTACTTC. Translation: CASSSQTGSWRETQYF. The variable domain in full, completed from reference TRBV19 and TRBJ2-5, reads DGGITQSPKYLFRKEGQNVTLSCEQNLNHDAMYWYRQDPGQGLRLIYYSQIVNDFQKGDIAEGYSVSREKKESFPLTVTSAQKNPTAFYLCASSSQTGSWRETQYFGPGTRLLVL.

Details on this clone: Other DNA sequences in the same sample also yield this CDR3. V usage is TRBV19 and J usage is TRBJ1-2; 10 bases match TRBD1. Germline V gives CDR1 LNHDA, CDR2 SQIVND (reference sequence). The CDR3 loop spans 15 amino acids. V shed 5 bases and J 5 bases; nucleotides not matched to a gene: 8. For the CDR3, the DNA is TGTGCCAGTAGTTTAAGGACAGGGGGGAGTTATGGCTACACCTTC. This gives the protein CASSLRTGGSYGYTF.

The chain uses TRBV11-1 and TRBJ1-1; D uncertain. This CDR3 is 13 amino acids long. Germline assignment: CDR1 SGHAT and CDR2 FQDESV (reference sequence). Trimming stripped 6 bases from V and 3 bases from J, with 11 bases between. The CDR3 DNA is TGTGCCAGCAGGAGGGTCTACTACACTGAAGCTTTCTTT. Translating gives CASRRVYYTEAFF.

CDR3: CASSLRGAAGDTQYF. The DNA for the CDR3 is TGTGCCAGCAGCCTTCGGGGGGCTGCGGGAGATACGCAGTATTTT. The J gene is TRBJ2-3, the V gene TRBV6-5; tentative D call: TRBD2 (7 bases). V was clipped by 6 bases and J by 5 bases, with 18 bases between them. The germline CDR1 and CDR2 sequences are MNHEY and SVGAGI. This CDR3 has 15 residues.

V gene TRBV10-3 combines with J gene TRBJ2-3; TRBD2 matches 7 bases. The CDR3 length is 16 residues. The junction had 7 bases not matched to a gene; V was cut back by 3 bases and J by 1 base. Germline loops: CDR1 ENHRY, CDR2 SYGVKD. The CDR3 nucleotides are TGTGCCATCAGTGAACCCCCGGGGGGTCGCACAGATACGCAGTATTTT. Its protein is CAISEPPGGRTDTQYF.